The subject of this entry is one TCR beta chain. The data stem from a study of blood T cell repertoires in COVID-19. Data came from immunoSEQ multiplex PCR; TCRdb stores just in-frame clones and leaves some out. The sample lists some 260,000 clones; roughly 85% were seen once. This CDR3 is built from 14 residues. Losses at the gene ends were 1 base for V and 5 bases for J; bases not matched to a gene: 5. The germline V gene has CDR1 SGHVS and CDR2 FQNEAQ. This sequence joins TRBV7-8 and TRBJ2-7; 7 nucleotides agree with TRBD2. The sequenced material came from peripheral blood. This clonotype was obtained from a young man with active or convalescent COVID-19. CDR3 nucleotides: TGTGCCAGCAGCTTAGGCGGGAGTGACGACGAGCAGTACTTC. The encoded protein is CASSLGGSDDEQYF.